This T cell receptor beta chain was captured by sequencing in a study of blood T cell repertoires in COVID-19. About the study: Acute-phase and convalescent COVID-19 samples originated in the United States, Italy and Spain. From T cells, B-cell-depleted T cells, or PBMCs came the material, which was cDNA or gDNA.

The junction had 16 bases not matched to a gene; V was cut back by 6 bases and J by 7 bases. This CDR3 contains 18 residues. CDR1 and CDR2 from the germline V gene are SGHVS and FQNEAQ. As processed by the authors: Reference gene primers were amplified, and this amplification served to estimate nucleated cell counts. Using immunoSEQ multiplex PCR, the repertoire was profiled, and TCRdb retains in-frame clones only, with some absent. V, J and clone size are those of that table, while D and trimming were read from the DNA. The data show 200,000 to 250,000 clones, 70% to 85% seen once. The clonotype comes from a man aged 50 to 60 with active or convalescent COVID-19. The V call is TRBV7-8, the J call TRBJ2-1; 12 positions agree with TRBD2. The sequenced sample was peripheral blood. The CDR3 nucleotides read TGTGCCAGCAGGCGCGGGCGTCAGGTCACTAGCGGGGGGAATGAGCAGTTCTTC. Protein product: CASRRGRQVTSGGNEQFF.